Sequencing of this T cell receptor beta chain was carried out in a study of blood T cell repertoires in COVID-19. The CDR3 is made up of 16 amino acids. V gave up 2 bases and J gave up 5 bases; unmatched junction bases: 6. The V gene's germline CDR1 is LGHDT and CDR2 YNNKEL (reference sequence). In the original workflow: Nucleated cell counts were estimated from reference gene primer amplification. Assay used: immunoSEQ multiplex PCR; TCRdb lists only in-frame clones, some missing. V and J calls and clone size come straight from that table; D and trimming were deduced from the DNA. The sample holds fewer than 700,000 clones, approximately 88% seen once.

The J gene is TRBJ2-3, the V gene TRBV3-1 (or the pseudogene TRBV3-2); 11 bases agree with TRBD2. This sequence was found in a woman between 50 and 59 years old with COVID-19, enrolled during active disease. Sequencing was performed on peripheral blood. The CDR3 loop reads CASSQTSGGRGDTQYF. The CDR3 region has the DNA TGTGCCAGCAGCCAAACTAGCGGGGGCCGGGGAGATACGCAGTATTTT.